This TCR beta chain was sequenced during a study of blood T cell repertoires in COVID-19. About the study: COVID-19 samples collected from the United States, Italy and Spain covered acute and convalescent phases. From T cells, B-cell-depleted T cells, or PBMCs came the material, which was cDNA or gDNA.

With 5 bases removed from V and 7 bases from J, the gap between germline ends came to 18 bases. The CDR3 covers 14 residues. CDR1 is GTSNPN, CDR2 SVGIG, per germline (reference sequence). Authors' data handling: Reference gene primer amplification yielded estimated nucleated cell counts. Here immunoSEQ multiplex PCR was the method, and the copy in TCRdb shows in-frame clones only, minus some. That table furnishes V, J and clone size, whereas the DNA furnished D and trimming. The sample contains about 110,000 clones, about 70% of which appear only once. The gene calls are TRBV30 and TRBJ2-1; TRBD1 might be the D (5 bases). The sequencing input was peripheral blood. This receptor was obtained from a human donor with acute or convalescent COVID-19. The donor label of this sample is uncertain. For the CDR3, the DNA is TGTGCCTGGGAGCCCTGGGGCATCTCGAATGAGCAGTTCTTC. It specifies CAWEPWGISNEQFF.